These 14 T cell receptor beta chains originate from one sample sequenced in a study of blood T cells in healthy people across ages. A J-beta primer mix and a sample-barcoded 5' primer were used in a second PCR of roughly 6 to 12 cycles. TCRdb independently ran MiXCR on the 5' RACE reads; one entry per CDR3 protein. This sample has about 900,000 distinct CDR3 sequences, with roughly 60% found just once. The specimen sequenced was blood. These receptors were collected from a man younger than 40 in good health.

The chain is built from TRBV7-8 and TRBJ2-3; 8 nucleotides agree with TRBD1. The V gene's germline CDR1 is SGHVS and CDR2 FQNEAQ. This CDR3 comprises 15 residues. V shed 3 bases, J shed 6 bases, and the junction held 8 bases outside the gene matches. The CDR3: CASSFVDRAVDTQYF. In DNA form, the CDR3 reads TGTGCCAGCAGCTTTGTGGACAGGGCGGTGGATACGCAGTATTTT.

The chain employs TRBV10-3 and TRBJ2-1; TRBD2 might be the D (6 bases). This CDR3 has 13 amino acids. V gave up 8 bases and J gave up 0 bases, with 8 bases separating them. Germline V gives CDR1 ENHRY, CDR2 SYGVKD. CDR3 loop: CAISEGSYNEQFF. As DNA, the CDR3 is TGTGCCATCTCGGAGGGCTCCTACAATGAGCAGTTCTTC.

In the case of this clonotype: A read error may be the cause here, since a much bigger clone is one base away. The genes are TRBV2 and TRBJ2-3, with D perhaps TRBD1 (6 bases). The CDR3 has 15 residues. V was clipped by 6 bases and J by 0 bases, with 13 bases between them. Germline V gene lookup returns CDR1 SNHLY and CDR2 FYNNEI. This CDR3 is CASRDGQLSTDTQYF. The DNA for the CDR3 is TGTGCCAGCAGAGACGGACAGTTGAGCACAGATACGCAGTATTTT.

This clonotype was observed a few times. The chain uses TRBV12-3 or TRBV12-4 and TRBJ2-4, with 7 bases matching TRBD1. Unmatched junction bases numbered 12, after V lost 5 bases and J lost 8 bases. The CDR3 covers 15 residues. CDR3 amino acids: CASSPMRQGGDIQYF. For the CDR3, the DNA is TGTGCCAGCAGTCCAATGAGACAGGGTGGGGACATTCAGTACTTC.

This clonotype has more than one count but fewer than ten. This rearrangement joins TRBV4-2 to TRBJ1-1; a possible D gene is TRBD1 (6 bases). Germline CDR1 LGHNA, CDR2 YNFKEQ. The CDR3 has 15 residues. Trimming removed 1 base from V and 7 bases from J, with 16 bases in between. The CDR3 sequence: CASSQAQGIKSEAFF. In nucleotides, the CDR3 is TGTGCCAGCAGCCAAGCGCAGGGGATAAAAAGTGAAGCTTTCTTT.

The CDR3 spells CASSKLASNTDTQYF. DNA of the CDR3: TGTGCCAGCAGCAAACTAGCGTCTAACACAGATACGCAGTATTTT. The chain carries TRBV7-3 and TRBJ2-3; 7 nucleotides match TRBD2. The CDR3 is 15 amino acids. Germline loops: CDR1 SGHTA, CDR2 FQGTGA. V shed 5 bases and J 2 bases; nucleotides not matched to a gene: 7.

This chain uses TRBV27 with TRBJ1-2, with 7 bases identical to TRBD1. Germline values: CDR1 MNHEY, CDR2 SMNVEV (reference sequence). The junction had 7 bases not matched to a gene; V was cut back by 4 bases and J by 2 bases. The CDR3 length is 15 residues. The CDR3 DNA sequence: TGTGCCAGCAGTTCGGGACAGCTCCCAAACTATGGCTACACCTTC. Protein: CASSSGQLPNYGYTF.

The chain carries TRBV6-5 and TRBJ1-2; the match to TRBD1 covers 7 bases. This CDR3 region has 13 residues. Losses at the gene ends were 2 bases for V and 6 bases for J; bases not matched to a gene: 3. Germline CDR1 and CDR2: MNHEY and SVGAGI. CDR3 DNA: TGTGCCAGCAGTTACCGGGACAGAAATGGCTACACCTTC. It yields the protein CASSYRDRNGYTF.

The chain recombines TRBV9 with TRBJ2-3; maybe TRBD2 (5 bases). CDR3 size: 15 residues. Looked up from germline, CDR1 is SGDLS and CDR2 is YYNGEE. The V and J ends lost 0 bases and 6 bases respectively, with 14 bases between them. The CDR3 region is CASSVEGARKDTQYF. The CDR3 DNA follows: TGTGCCAGCAGCGTAGAGGGAGCGCGCAAGGATACGCAGTATTTT.

This clonotype has at least ten counts. The chain employs TRBV29-1 and TRBJ2-7, with 8 bases aligning to TRBD1. With V trimmed by 3 bases and J by 6 bases, 7 bases remained unmatched. In germline, CDR1 is SQVTM, CDR2 ANQGSEA. This CDR3 spans 13 amino acids. CDR3 sequence: CSVDSQGAGEQYF. CDR3 DNA sequence: TGCAGCGTTGATTCCCAGGGGGCAGGCGAGCAGTACTTC.

CDR3 residues: CSARGQSYEQYF. The DNA of the CDR3 is TGCAGTGCTAGGGGACAGTCCTACGAGCAGTACTTC. V and J are TRBV20-1 and TRBJ2-7; 7 bases fit TRBD1. Germline V gives CDR1 DFQATT, CDR2 SNEGSKA (reference sequence). V lost 3 bases to trimming and J lost 1 base; unmatched junction nucleotides: 0. This CDR3 comprises 12 residues.

The table lists this clonotype with many counts. The rearrangement links TRBV7-3 to TRBJ2-3; no firm D call. The CDR3 extends over 13 amino acids. Trimming took off 2 bases at V and 0 bases at J, with 3 bases between the two ends. CDR1 is SGHTA, CDR2 FQGTGA, per germline. CDR3 loop: CASSLSSTDTQYF. In nucleotides, the CDR3 is TGTGCCAGCAGCTTATCCAGCACAGATACGCAGTATTTT.

Worth noting for this clonotype: A read error may account for a junction end that differs from germline. J is TRBJ1-2 and V is TRBV9, with D hard to call. CDR3 length: 15 residues. CDR1 is SGDLS and CDR2 is YYNGEE in the germline V gene. CDR3 in amino acids: CTSSVGTVSNYGYTF. CDR3 sequence (DNA): TGTACCAGCAGCGTAGGAACGGTTTCTAACTATGGCTACACCTTC.

The chain recombines TRBV3-1 with TRBJ1-4; 8 bases fit TRBD1. V lost 0 bases and J lost 5; bases outside the gene matches: 8. Germline V gene lookup returns CDR1 LGHDT and CDR2 YNNKEL (reference sequence). CDR3 length equals 17 residues. The CDR3 region has the DNA TGTGCCAGCAGCCAAGAAAGGGGCCGGACAGGGAATGAAAAACTGTTTTTT. Translation: CASSQERGRTGNEKLFF.